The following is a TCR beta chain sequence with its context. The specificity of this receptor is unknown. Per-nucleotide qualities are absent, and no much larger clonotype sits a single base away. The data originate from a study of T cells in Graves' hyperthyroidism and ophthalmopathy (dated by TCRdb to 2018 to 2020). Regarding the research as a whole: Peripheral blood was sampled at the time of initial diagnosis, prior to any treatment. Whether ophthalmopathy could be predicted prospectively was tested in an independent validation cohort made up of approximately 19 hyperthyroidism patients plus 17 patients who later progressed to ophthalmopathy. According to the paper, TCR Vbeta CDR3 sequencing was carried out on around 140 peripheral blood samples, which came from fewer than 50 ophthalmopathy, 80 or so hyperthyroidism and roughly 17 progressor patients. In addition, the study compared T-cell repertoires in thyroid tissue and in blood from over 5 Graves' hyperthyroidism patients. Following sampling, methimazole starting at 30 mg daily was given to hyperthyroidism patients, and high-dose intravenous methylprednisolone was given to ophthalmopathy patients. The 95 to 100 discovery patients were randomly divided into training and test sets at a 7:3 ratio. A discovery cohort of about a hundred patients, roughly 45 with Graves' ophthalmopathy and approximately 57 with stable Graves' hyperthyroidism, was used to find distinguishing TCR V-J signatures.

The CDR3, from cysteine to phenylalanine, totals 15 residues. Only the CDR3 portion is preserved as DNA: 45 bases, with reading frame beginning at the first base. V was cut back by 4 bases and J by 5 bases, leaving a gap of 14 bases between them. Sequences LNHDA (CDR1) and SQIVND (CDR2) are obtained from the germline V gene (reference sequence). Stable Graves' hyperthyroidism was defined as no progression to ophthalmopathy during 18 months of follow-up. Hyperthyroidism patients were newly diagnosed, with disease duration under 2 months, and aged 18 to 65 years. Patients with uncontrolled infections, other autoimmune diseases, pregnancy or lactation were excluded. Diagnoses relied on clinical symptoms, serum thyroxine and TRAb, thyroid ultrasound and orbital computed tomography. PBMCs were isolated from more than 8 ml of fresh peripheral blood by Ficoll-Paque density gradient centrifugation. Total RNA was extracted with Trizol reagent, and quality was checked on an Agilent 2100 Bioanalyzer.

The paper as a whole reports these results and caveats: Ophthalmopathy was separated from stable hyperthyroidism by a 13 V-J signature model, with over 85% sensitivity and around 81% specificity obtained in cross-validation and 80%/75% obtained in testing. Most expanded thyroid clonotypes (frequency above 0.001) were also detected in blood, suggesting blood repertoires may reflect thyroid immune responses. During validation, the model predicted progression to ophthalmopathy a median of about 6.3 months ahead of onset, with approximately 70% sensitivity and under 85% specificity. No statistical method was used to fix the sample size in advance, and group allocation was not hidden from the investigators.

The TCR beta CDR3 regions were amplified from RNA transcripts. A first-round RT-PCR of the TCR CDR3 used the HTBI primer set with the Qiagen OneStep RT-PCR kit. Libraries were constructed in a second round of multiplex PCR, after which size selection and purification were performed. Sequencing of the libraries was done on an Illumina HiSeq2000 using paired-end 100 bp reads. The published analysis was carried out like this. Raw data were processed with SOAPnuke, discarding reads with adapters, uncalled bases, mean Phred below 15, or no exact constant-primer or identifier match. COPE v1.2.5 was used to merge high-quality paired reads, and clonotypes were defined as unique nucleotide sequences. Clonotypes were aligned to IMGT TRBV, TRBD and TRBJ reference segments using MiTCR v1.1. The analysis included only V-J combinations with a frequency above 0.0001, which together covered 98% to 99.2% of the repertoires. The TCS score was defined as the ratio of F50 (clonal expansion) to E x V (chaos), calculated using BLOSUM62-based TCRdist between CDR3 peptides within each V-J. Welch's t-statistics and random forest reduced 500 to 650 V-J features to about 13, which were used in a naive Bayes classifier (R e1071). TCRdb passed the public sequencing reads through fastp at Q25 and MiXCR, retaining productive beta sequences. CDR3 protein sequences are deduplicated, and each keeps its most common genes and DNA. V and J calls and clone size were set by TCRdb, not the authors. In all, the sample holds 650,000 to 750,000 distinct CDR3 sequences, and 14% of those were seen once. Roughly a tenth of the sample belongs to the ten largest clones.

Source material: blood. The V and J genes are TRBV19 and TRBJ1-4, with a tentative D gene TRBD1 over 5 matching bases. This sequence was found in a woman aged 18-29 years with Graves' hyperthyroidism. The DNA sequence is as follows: TGTGCCAGTAGTACGCCCCGGGGCGCAAATGAAAAACTGTTTTTT. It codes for CASSTPRGANEKLFF.